One and the same sample provided the 25 T cell receptor beta chains below, sequenced in a study of Ad26.COV2.S vaccination and SARS-CoV-2 variants. Regarding treatment: around 19 received Ad26.COV2.S at low or high dose, single or two shots; several received placebo; per-sample allocation not given. Collection of samples fell on day 63 after the first vaccine or placebo injection. Data came from immunoSEQ multiplex PCR; TCRdb stores just in-frame clones and leaves some out. The sample holds 400,000 to 450,000 clones, around 90% seen once. The material sequenced was peripheral blood, taken in a trial of Ad26.COV2.S vaccine versus placebo. The receptors here all came from a person between 18 and 60 years old who received the Ad26.COV2.S COVID-19 vaccine or a placebo.

J is TRBJ2-7 and V is TRBV27, with D unclear. V was trimmed by 3 bases and J by 3 bases, leaving 9 bases between them. The germline V gene has CDR1 MNHEY and CDR2 SMNVEV (reference sequence). The CDR3 extends over 13 amino acids. The CDR3 reads CASSFSAGYEQYF. DNA for the CDR3: TGTGCCAGCAGTTTTTCAGCCGGCTACGAGCAGTACTTC.

This clone appeared a few times. The chain combines TRBV18 with TRBJ2-7; no firm D call. Per germline, CDR1 KGHSH and CDR2 LQKENI. This CDR3 has 14 residues. Trimming took 3 bases from V and 6 from J, leaving 15 bases between them. The CDR3 nucleotides read TGTGCCAGCTCACCGACTGCCCCCGAAGGCGAGCAGTACTTC. Translation: CASSPTAPEGEQYF.

The rearrangement uses TRBV9 and TRBJ2-1; TRBD2 agrees at 8 bases. CDR1 SGDLS and CDR2 YYNGEE come from the germline V gene. The CDR3 has 16 amino acids. Germline trimming cut 7 bases from V and 9 bases from J; bases unmatched to any gene: 18. The CDR3 DNA reads TGTGCCAGCGGATTAAGCAGAAGCGGGAGTGCGGGTGAGCAGTTCTTC. It yields the protein CASGLSRSGSAGEQFF.

This chain joins TRBV4-1 and TRBJ2-5; a weak D match, TRBD1 (6 bases). Trimming took 0 bases from V and 1 from J, leaving 15 bases between them. Germline V gives CDR1 MGHRA, CDR2 YSYEKL. CDR3 length: 17 residues. CDR3 residues: CASSQDPWTETQETQYF. The CDR3 nucleotides are TGCGCCAGCAGCCAAGATCCTTGGACAGAAACCCAAGAGACCCAGTACTTC.

V usage is TRBV9 and J usage is TRBJ1-6; TRBD1 matches 12 bases. With V trimmed by 8 bases and J by 10 bases, 13 bases remained unmatched. This CDR3 is 16 amino acids long. Germline CDR1 SGDLS, CDR2 YYNGEE. The CDR3 sequence: CASTSGTGGNRSPLHF. DNA of the CDR3: TGTGCCAGTACATCTGGGACAGGGGGCAATCGATCACCCCTCCACTTT.

The chain recombines TRBV7-3 with TRBJ2-2; 7 bases are a match to TRBD1. V lost 8 bases and J lost 1; bases outside the gene matches: 4. The germline gives CDR1 SGHTA, CDR2 FQGTGA. The CDR3 is 14 residues long. The chain's CDR3 is CASQDRVNTGELFF. The CDR3 bases are TGTGCCAGCCAAGACAGGGTGAACACCGGGGAGCTGTTTTTT.

The V and J genes are TRBV7-9 and TRBJ2-7; 12 bases align to TRBD1. This CDR3 comprises 18 residues. Germline values: CDR1 SEHNR, CDR2 FQNEAQ (reference sequence). V was pared by 1 base and J by 6 bases, with 13 bases of the junction left unmatched. CDR3 loop: CASSLGTSPGTGGGEQYF. The CDR3 DNA reads TGTGCCAGCAGCTTAGGTACTTCTCCCGGGACAGGGGGCGGCGAGCAGTACTTC.

The chain has TRBV6-2 or TRBV6-3 and TRBJ2-1; 8 bases are a match to TRBD1. V dropped 4 bases and J dropped 7; count of bases not matched to a gene: 9. CDR3 size: 15 residues. Germline V lookup: CDR1 MNHEY, CDR2 SVGEGT. The CDR3 coding sequence is TGTGCCAGCAGTTTTCCAGGGGGCAATTGGAATGAGCAGTTCTTC. It specifies CASSFPGGNWNEQFF.

The CDR3, as DNA: TGTGCCAGCATCCCGGACAGGGACTATGGCTACACCTTC. This codes for CASIPDRDYGYTF. This rearrangement joins TRBV28 to TRBJ1-2; the match to TRBD1 covers 8 bases. The trim removed 7 bases at V and 3 bases at J, leaving 4 bases unmatched. Germline CDR1 is MDHEN and CDR2 is SYDVKM. The CDR3 covers 13 residues.

The chain couples TRBV6-2 or TRBV6-3 to TRBJ2-5; TRBD2 is a possible D gene (6 bases). V dropped 2 bases and J dropped 8 bases, with 27 bases sitting between them. CDR3 length: 18 amino acids. Germline V gives CDR1 MNHEY, CDR2 SVGEGT. This CDR3 reads CASSYERGKADTPETQYF. The CDR3 DNA follows: TGTGCCAGCAGTTACGAGCGCGGGAAGGCGGATACGCCCGAAACCCAGTACTTC.

The rearrangement uses TRBV7-3 and TRBJ2-3; 9 nucleotides match TRBD1. The germline V gene has CDR1 SGHTA and CDR2 FQGTGA. J was trimmed by 1 base and V by 2 bases; bases with no gene match: 1. The CDR3 is 15 amino acids. CDR3 nucleotide sequence: TGTGCCAGCAGCTTAGACAGGGGGGGCACAGATACGCAGTATTTT. Protein: CASSLDRGGTDTQYF.

The table lists this clone with a count of one. The chain has TRBV9 and TRBJ2-5; 8 nucleotides agree with TRBD1. Germline trimming cut 3 bases from V and 0 bases from J; bases unmatched to any gene: 4. This CDR3 spans 15 amino acids. Germline CDR1 SGDLS, CDR2 YYNGEE. CDR3 amino acids: CASSGTGLNQETQYF. DNA of the CDR3: TGTGCCAGCAGCGGGACAGGGTTAAACCAAGAGACCCAGTACTTC. Variable domain in full (rest from reference TRBV9 and TRBJ2-5): DSGVTQTPKHLITATGQRVTLRCSPRSGDLSVYWYQQSLDQGLQFLIQYYNGEERAKGNILERFSAQQFPDLHSELNLSSLELGDSALYFCASSGTGLNQETQYFGPGTRLLVL.

This clone was picked up one time. The CDR3 DNA reads as TGTGCCAGCACCGCGACAGGGGTGGGCTCACCCCTCCACTTT. As protein: CASTATGVGSPLHF. V gene TRBV28 combines with J gene TRBJ1-6; 8 nucleotides align to TRBD1. The length of the CDR3 is 14 residues. Germline V CDR1 and CDR2: MDHEN, SYDVKM. Germline trimming cut 7 bases from V and 10 bases from J; bases unmatched to any gene: 9.

This clone was detected a few times. The chain links TRBV3-1 (or the pseudogene TRBV3-2) to TRBJ2-7, with D unclear. V was pared by 5 bases and J by 3 bases, with 5 bases between. The CDR3 contains 11 residues. CDR1 is LGHDT, CDR2 YNNKEL, per germline (reference sequence). The CDR3 loop is CASSDIYEQYF. The CDR3 DNA follows: TGTGCCAGCAGCGATATCTACGAGCAGTACTTC.

The rearrangement joins TRBV7-9 to TRBJ2-2; D perhaps matches TRBD2 (5 bases). This CDR3 is built from 14 residues. V gave up 6 bases and J gave up 2 bases, with 10 bases separating them. CDR1 SEHNR and CDR2 FQNEAQ come from the germline V gene (reference sequence). The CDR3 is CASSRSENTGELFF. The CDR3 DNA follows: TGTGCCAGCAGTCGTAGCGAAAACACCGGGGAGCTGTTTTTT.

This rearrangement joins TRBV12-5 to TRBJ1-1; 12 bases agree with TRBD1. CDR1 and CDR2 (germline): LGHNT, FRNRAP. The CDR3 is 18 residues long. J lost 1 base, V lost 2 bases, and 8 bases had no gene match. The CDR3 nucleotides read TGTGCTAGTGGTTTGTCGGCCGGGACAGGGGGCCGGAACACTGAAGCTTTCTTT. It yields the protein CASGLSAGTGGRNTEAFF.

The rearrangement uses TRBV4-3 and TRBJ1-2; D call uncertain. The V end lost 1 base, the J end lost 4 bases, and 10 bases lay between the germline ends. Germline V gives CDR1 LGHNA, CDR2 YSLEER. This CDR3 spans 14 amino acids. The CDR3: CASSQVPATYGYTF. Written as DNA, the CDR3 is TGCGCCAGCAGCCAAGTCCCAGCAACCTATGGCTACACCTTC.

The V gene is TRBV4-3, the J gene TRBJ2-7; D might be TRBD2 (5 bases). Looked up from germline, CDR1 is LGHNA and CDR2 is YSLEER. V lost 0 bases to trimming and J lost 4 bases, with 10 bases between them. The CDR3 loop spans 14 amino acids. This CDR3 reads CASSQESGTYEQYF. In DNA form, the CDR3 reads TGCGCCAGCAGCCAAGAGAGCGGAACATACGAGCAGTACTTC.

The chain joins TRBV7-2 to TRBJ1-2, with a weak D call TRBD1 (6 bases). The ends were cut back, 8 bases at V and 5 bases at J, with 12 bases in the middle. Germline V gene lookup returns CDR1 SGHTA and CDR2 FQGNSA. The CDR3 is made up of 12 amino acids. CDR3 loop: CASGGRGYGYTF. The CDR3 coding sequence is TGTGCCAGCGGGGGGCGCGGGTATGGCTACACCTTC. Combining the CDR3 with reference TRBV7-2 and TRBJ1-2 gives the whole variable domain GAGVSQSPSNKVTEKGKDVELRCDPISGHTALYWYRQSLGQGLEFLIYFQGNSAPDKSGLPSDRFSAERTGGSVSTLTIQRTQQEDSAVYLCASGGRGYGYTFGSGTRLTVV.

The chain recombines TRBV29-1 with TRBJ1-2; tentatively, D is TRBD1 (6 bases). Germline values: CDR1 SQVTM, CDR2 ANQGSEA. Trimming removed 3 bases at V and 5 bases at J, with 13 bases between. This CDR3 contains 13 residues. This CDR3 reads CSVESSGVYGYTF. DNA of the CDR3: TGCAGCGTTGAGTCGTCAGGGGTTTATGGCTACACCTTC.

This clone has a single count. V gene TRBV18 combines with J gene TRBJ1-4; D gene uncertain. V lost 0 bases to trimming and J lost 6 bases, with 8 bases between them. Germline values: CDR1 KGHSH, CDR2 LQKENI. The CDR3 spans 14 residues. DNA of the CDR3: TGTGCCAGCTCACCACCGGTCGGGGATGAAAAACTGTTTTTT. It codes for CASSPPVGDEKLFF.

The chain carries TRBV6-5 and TRBJ1-1; TRBD1 agrees at 8 bases. There are 14 residues in the CDR3. Germline CDR1 MNHEY, CDR2 SVGAGI. V shed 7 bases, J shed 4 bases, and the junction held 8 bases outside the gene matches. The CDR3 bases are TGTGCCAGCATCGCGGACAGGGTGGGCACTGAAGCTTTCTTT. This translates into CASIADRVGTEAFF.

This sequence joins TRBV27 and TRBJ2-2, with 10 bases aligning to TRBD2. V trimming: 0 bases; J trimming: 0 bases; junction bases outside the gene matches: 4. Germline V CDR1 and CDR2: MNHEY, SMNVEV (reference sequence). This CDR3 contains 18 residues. The CDR3 reads CASSLSRGLASNTGELFF. Here the CDR3 DNA reads TGTGCCAGCAGTTTATCGCGGGGACTAGCGTCGAACACCGGGGAGCTGTTTTTT.

This chain links TRBV27 with TRBJ1-5; D may be TRBD1 (6 bases). Germline CDR1 is MNHEY and CDR2 is SMNVEV (reference sequence). The V and J ends lost 5 bases and 4 bases respectively, with 12 bases between them. The CDR3 sequence is 14 residues long. This CDR3 is CASSPPGQNQPQHF. The CDR3 region has the DNA TGTGCCAGCAGTCCACCGGGACAAAATCAGCCCCAGCATTTT.

The genes are TRBV3-1 (or the pseudogene TRBV3-2) and TRBJ1-1, with unresolved D. The CDR3 is 12 amino acids. Trimming cost V 5 bases and J 1 base, with 5 bases left between them. Germline V gene data show CDR1 as LGHDT and CDR2 as YNNKEL (reference sequence). The CDR3 DNA follows: TGTGCCAGCAGCGAAGGGAACACTGAAGCTTTCTTT. It is translated as CASSEGNTEAFF.